The next 17 T cell receptor beta chains were all read from a single sample in a study of T cell repertoires in cytomegalovirus infection. Their specific antigens are unknown. TCRdb called the reads again in MiXCR, with one record for every CDR3 protein. The data contain roughly 500,000 distinct CDR3 sequences, around 35% of them singletons. Here the sequenced sample was cultured PBMCs, taken from culture after CMV antigen stimulation. The receptors here all came from a human donor in good health (CMV status not recorded). Some clones in this sample may be carry-over from other donors' samples.

CDR3 residues: CASSWEGMGGYTF. CDR3 DNA sequence: TGTGCCAGCAGTTGGGAGGGGATGGGAGGCTACACCTTC. The rearrangement uses TRBV12-3 or TRBV12-4 and TRBJ1-2; the D gene is possibly TRBD1 (5 bases). Trimming cost V 4 bases and J 8 bases, with 14 bases left between them. The CDR3 has 13 amino acids.

This clonotype was seen repeatedly, ten times or more. The chain uses TRBV7-2 and TRBJ1-1; possible D gene TRBD1, 6 bases. V was shortened by 5 bases and J by 6 bases, with 10 bases between the two germline ends. The CDR3 has 12 residues. The germline CDR1 and CDR2 sequences are SGHTA and FQGNSA. CDR3 loop: CASSRQAPEAFF. Here the CDR3 DNA reads TGTGCCAGCAGCCGACAGGCACCTGAAGCTTTCTTT.

The chain is built from TRBV18 and TRBJ1-4; a weak D match, TRBD1 (5 bases). There are 16 residues in the CDR3. V lost 6 bases to trimming and J lost 8 bases, with 22 bases between them. CDR1 and CDR2 from the germline V gene are KGHSH and LQKENI. CDR3: CASSAGLAGLWEKLFF. DNA for the CDR3: TGTGCCAGCTCCGCCGGACTGGCGGGGCTATGGGAAAAACTGTTTTTT.

The chain employs TRBV19 and TRBJ1-5; unclear D gene. In germline, CDR1 is LNHDA, CDR2 SQIVND (reference sequence). The CDR3 loop spans 14 amino acids. Trimming took 5 bases from V and 1 from J, leaving 9 bases between them. CDR3 sequence reads: CASSVAGSNQPQHF. CDR3 DNA sequence: TGTGCCAGTAGTGTGGCGGGGAGCAATCAGCCCCAGCATTTT.

This clonotype was detected only a few times. The rearrangement uses TRBV4-3 and TRBJ2-1; D perhaps matches TRBD1 (6 bases). From germline, CDR1 is LGHNA and CDR2 YSLEER. The ends were cut back, 4 bases at V and 7 bases at J, with 11 bases in the middle. The CDR3 runs 13 residues. Here the CDR3 reads CASSRGQSNEQFF. The CDR3 DNA is TGCGCCAGCAGCCGTGGACAGAGTAATGAGCAGTTCTTC.

The genes are TRBV4-1 and TRBJ2-5, with D tentatively TRBD1 (5 bases). CDR1 and CDR2 (germline): MGHRA, YSYEKL. Trimming pared 1 base from V and 3 bases from J, leaving 12 bases between. The CDR3 contains 15 residues. Here the CDR3 reads CASSQVAGREETQYF. In nucleotides, the CDR3 is TGCGCCAGCAGCCAAGTTGCCGGCAGGGAAGAGACCCAGTACTTC.

The rearrangement uses TRBV10-3 and TRBJ2-2, with 10 bases identical to TRBD2. The germline CDR1 and CDR2 sequences are ENHRY and SYGVKD. J was trimmed by 3 bases and V by 8 bases; bases with no gene match: 3. The length of the CDR3 is 14 residues. In DNA, the CDR3 is TGTGCCATCCGCGGGACTAGCGACACCGGGGAGCTGTTTTTT. Translation gives CAIRGTSDTGELFF.

This clonotype was observed a few times. The chain combines TRBV19 with TRBJ2-6; the D is unclear. Germline V gene sequence: CDR1 LNHDA, CDR2 SQIVND (reference sequence). The CDR3 length is 16 residues. The V end lost 5 bases, the J end lost 0 bases, and 11 bases lay between the germline ends. The CDR3: CASSVGRISGANVLTF. The DNA for the CDR3 is TGTGCCAGTAGTGTCGGACGGATCTCTGGGGCCAACGTCCTGACTTTC.

This chain connects TRBV5-4 to TRBJ2-1; 10 bases match TRBD2. V lost 0 bases to trimming and J lost 10 bases; unmatched junction nucleotides: 13. This CDR3 has 17 amino acids. Germline V gene sequence: CDR1 SGHNT, CDR2 YYREEE (reference sequence). CDR3 region: CASSLELAGAAGDEQFF. The CDR3 DNA reads TGTGCCAGCAGCTTGGAGCTAGCGGGAGCGGCTGGGGACGAGCAGTTCTTC.

The chain uses TRBV7-2 and TRBJ2-7; D perhaps matches TRBD2 (7 bases). V was trimmed by 1 base and J by 0 bases, leaving 10 bases between them. CDR3 size: 15 residues. Germline assignment: CDR1 SGHTA and CDR2 FQGNSA. CDR3 residues: CASSLVGGASYEQYF. For the CDR3, the DNA is TGTGCCAGCAGCTTAGTTGGGGGGGCCTCCTACGAGCAGTACTTC.

This clonotype showed up many times. DNA for the CDR3: TGTGCCAGTAGTATCCGGGGACAGACAACTACTCTGAACACTGAAGCTTTCTTT. This translates into CASSIRGQTTTLNTEAFF. The chain couples TRBV19 to TRBJ1-1; 7 bases are shared with TRBD1. Germline CDR1 reads LNHDA; CDR2 reads SQIVND (reference sequence). CDR3 length equals 18 residues. The V and J ends lost 3 bases and 0 bases, in that order; junction bases with no gene match: 13.

The sample holds a few counts of this clonotype. The chain combines TRBV11-2 with TRBJ2-1; TRBD2 aligns across 7 bases. Trimming removed 5 bases from V and 2 bases from J; junction bases left unmatched: 6. The germline CDR1 and CDR2 sequences are SGHAT and FQNNGV. The CDR3 extends over 15 amino acids. In DNA form, the CDR3 reads TGTGCCAGCAGCCCCCGGGAGGTCACCTACAATGAGCAGTTCTTC. It specifies CASSPREVTYNEQFF.

The chain couples TRBV12-5 to TRBJ1-2; possibly TRBD1 for D (5 bases). The CDR3 has 12 amino acids. Trimming left V 0 bases short and J 8 bases short, with 7 bases between. Germline lookup yields CDR1 LGHNT and CDR2 FRNRAP. The CDR3 is CASGLVRGGYTF. The CDR3 region has the DNA TGTGCTAGTGGTTTGGTGCGGGGGGGCTACACCTTC. The full variable domain, completed using reference TRBV12-5 and TRBJ1-2, is DARVTQTPRHKVTEMGQEVTMRCQPILGHNTVFWYRQTMMQGLELLAYFRNRAPLDDSGMPKDRFSAEMPDATLATLKIQPSEPRDSAVYFCASGLVRGGYTFGSGTRLTVV.

This clonotype was observed many times. The chain links TRBV7-8 to TRBJ2-6, with TRBD2 matching over 14 bases. The V gene end was trimmed by 5 bases and the J gene end by 4 bases; junction bases not matched to a gene: 7. The CDR3 sequence is 18 residues long. Germline-derived CDR1 and CDR2 are SGHVS and FQNEAQ. The CDR3: CASSQGGLAGAGANVLTF. CDR3 nucleotides: TGTGCCAGCAGCCAAGGGGGACTAGCGGGAGCAGGGGCCAACGTCCTGACTTTC.

CDR3: CASSSTSGRGEQFF. DNA for the CDR3: TGTGCCAGCAGTTCTACTAGCGGGAGGGGTGAGCAGTTCTTC. The chain has TRBV7-6 and TRBJ2-1; 13 bases are shared with TRBD2. Trimming cost V 6 bases and J 9 bases; bases outside gene matches: 5. The CDR3 length is 14 residues. Looked up from germline, CDR1 is SGHVS and CDR2 is FNYEAQ.

The J gene is TRBJ1-6, the V gene TRBV2; D remains unclear. The V and J ends lost 6 bases and 7 bases respectively, with 1 base between them. Germline lookup yields CDR1 SNHLY and CDR2 FYNNEI. This CDR3 has 10 residues. The CDR3 protein is CASSNSPLHF. CDR3 bases: TGTGCCAGCAGCAATTCACCCCTCCACTTT.

This clonotype was observed many times. This rearrangement joins TRBV7-2 to TRBJ2-3, with D possibly being TRBD2 (6 bases). Germline V gene lookup returns CDR1 SGHTA and CDR2 FQGNSA. V lost 2 bases and J 2 bases, leaving 14 bases between the germline ends. CDR3 length equals 16 residues. The CDR3 region is CASSLRPGTPTDTQYF. CDR3 DNA: TGTGCCAGCAGCTTACGCCCCGGGACTCCCACAGATACGCAGTATTTT.